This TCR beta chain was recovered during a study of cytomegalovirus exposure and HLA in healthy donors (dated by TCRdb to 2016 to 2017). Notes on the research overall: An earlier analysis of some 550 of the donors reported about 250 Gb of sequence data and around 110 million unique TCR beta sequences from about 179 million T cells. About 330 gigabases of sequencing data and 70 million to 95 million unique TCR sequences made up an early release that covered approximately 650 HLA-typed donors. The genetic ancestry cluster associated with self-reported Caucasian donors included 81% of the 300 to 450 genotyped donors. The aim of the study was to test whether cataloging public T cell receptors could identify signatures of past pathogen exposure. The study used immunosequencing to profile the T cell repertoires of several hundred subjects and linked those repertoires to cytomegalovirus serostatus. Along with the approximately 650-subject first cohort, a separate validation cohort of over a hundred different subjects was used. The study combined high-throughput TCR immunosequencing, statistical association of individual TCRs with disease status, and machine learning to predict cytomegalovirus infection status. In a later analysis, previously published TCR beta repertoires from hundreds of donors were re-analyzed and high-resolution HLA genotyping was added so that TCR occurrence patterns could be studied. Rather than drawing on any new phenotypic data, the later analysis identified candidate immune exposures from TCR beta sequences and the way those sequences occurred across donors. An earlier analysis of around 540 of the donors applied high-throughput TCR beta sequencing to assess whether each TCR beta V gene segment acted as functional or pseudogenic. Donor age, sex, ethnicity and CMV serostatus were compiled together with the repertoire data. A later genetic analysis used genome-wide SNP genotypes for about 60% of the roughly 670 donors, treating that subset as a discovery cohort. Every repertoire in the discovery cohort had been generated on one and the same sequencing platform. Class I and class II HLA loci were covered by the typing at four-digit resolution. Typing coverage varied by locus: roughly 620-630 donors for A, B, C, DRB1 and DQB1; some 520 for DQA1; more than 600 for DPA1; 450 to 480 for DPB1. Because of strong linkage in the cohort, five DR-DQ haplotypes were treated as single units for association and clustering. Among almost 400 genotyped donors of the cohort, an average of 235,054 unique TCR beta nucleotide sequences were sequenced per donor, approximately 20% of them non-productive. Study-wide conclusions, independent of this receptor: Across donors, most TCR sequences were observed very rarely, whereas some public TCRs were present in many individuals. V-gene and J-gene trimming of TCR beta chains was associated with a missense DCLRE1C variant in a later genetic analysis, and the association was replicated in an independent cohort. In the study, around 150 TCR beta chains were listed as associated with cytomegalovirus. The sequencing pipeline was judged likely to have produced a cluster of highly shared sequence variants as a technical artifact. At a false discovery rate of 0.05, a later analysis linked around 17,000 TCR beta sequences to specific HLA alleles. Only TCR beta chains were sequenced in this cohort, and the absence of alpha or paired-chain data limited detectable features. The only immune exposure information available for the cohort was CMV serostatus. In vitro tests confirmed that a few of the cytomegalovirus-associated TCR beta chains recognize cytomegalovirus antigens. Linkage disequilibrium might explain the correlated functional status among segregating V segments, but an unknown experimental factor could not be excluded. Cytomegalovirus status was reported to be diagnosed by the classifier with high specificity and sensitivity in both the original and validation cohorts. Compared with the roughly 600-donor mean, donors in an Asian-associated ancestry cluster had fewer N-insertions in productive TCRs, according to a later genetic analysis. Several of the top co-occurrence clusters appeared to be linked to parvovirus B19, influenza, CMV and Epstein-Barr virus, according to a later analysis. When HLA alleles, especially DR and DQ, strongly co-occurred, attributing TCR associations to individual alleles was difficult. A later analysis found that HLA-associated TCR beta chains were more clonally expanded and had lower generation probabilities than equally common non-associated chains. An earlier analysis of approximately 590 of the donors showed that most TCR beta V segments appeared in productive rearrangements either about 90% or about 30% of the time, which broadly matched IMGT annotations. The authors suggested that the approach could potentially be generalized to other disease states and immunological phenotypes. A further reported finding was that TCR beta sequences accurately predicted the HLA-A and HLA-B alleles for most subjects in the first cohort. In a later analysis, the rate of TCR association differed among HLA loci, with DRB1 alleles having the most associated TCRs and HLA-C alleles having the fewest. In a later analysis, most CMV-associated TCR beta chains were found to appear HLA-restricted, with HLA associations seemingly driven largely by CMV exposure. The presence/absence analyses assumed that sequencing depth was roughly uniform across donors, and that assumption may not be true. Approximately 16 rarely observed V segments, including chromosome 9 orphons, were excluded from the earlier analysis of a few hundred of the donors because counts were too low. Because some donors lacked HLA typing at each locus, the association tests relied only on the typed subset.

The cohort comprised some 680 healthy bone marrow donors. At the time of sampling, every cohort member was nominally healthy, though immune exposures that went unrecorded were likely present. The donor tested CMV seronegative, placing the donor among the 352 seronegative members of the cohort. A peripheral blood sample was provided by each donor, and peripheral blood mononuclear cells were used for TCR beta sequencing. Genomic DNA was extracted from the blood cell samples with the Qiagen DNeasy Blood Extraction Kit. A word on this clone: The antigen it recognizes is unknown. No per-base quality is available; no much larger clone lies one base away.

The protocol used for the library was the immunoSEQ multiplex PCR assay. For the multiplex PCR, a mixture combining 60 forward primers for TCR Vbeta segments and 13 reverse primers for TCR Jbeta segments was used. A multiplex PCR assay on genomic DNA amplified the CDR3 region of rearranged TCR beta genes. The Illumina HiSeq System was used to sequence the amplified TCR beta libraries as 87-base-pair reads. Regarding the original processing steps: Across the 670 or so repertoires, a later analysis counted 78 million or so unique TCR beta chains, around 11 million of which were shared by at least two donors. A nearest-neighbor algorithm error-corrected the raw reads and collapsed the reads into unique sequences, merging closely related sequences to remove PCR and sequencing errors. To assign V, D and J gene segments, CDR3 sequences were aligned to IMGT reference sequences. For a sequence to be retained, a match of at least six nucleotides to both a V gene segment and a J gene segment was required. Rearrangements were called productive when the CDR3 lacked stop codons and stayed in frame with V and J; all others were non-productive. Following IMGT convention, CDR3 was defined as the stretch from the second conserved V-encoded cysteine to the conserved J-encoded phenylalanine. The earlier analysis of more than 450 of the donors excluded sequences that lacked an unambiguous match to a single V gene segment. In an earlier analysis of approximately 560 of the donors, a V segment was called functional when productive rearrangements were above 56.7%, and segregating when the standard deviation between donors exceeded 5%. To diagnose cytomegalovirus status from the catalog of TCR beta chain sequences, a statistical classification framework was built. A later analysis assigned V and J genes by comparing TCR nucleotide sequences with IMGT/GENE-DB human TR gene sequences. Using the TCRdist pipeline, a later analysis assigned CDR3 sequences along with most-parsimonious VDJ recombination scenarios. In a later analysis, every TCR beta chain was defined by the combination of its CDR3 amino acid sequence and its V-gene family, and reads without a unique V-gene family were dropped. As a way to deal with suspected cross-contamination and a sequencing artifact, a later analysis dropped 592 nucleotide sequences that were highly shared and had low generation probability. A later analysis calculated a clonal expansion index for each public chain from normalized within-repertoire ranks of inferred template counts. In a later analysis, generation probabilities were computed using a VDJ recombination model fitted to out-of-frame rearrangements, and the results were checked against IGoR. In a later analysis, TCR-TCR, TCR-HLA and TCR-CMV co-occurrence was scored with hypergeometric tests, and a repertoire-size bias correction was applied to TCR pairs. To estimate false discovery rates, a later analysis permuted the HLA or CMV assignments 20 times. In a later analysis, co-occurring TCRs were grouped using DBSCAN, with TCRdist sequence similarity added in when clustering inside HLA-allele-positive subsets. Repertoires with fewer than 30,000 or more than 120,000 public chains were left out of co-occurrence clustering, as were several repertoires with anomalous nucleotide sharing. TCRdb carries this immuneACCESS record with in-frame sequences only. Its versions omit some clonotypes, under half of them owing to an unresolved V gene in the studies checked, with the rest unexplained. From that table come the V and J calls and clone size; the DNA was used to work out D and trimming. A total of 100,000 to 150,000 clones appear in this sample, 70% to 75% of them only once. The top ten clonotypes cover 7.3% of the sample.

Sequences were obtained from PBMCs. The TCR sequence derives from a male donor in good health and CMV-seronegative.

CDR3 protein: CSATGTGGRETQYF. The base sequence is TGCAGCGCTACCGGGACAGGGGGCCGAGAGACCCAGTACTTC. The rearranged chain carries TRBV29-1 and TRBJ2-5, and TRBD1 matches 12 of the central bases. The CDR3 has 14 amino acids, counting the end cysteine and phenylalanine. Left in the record is the CDR3 DNA by itself, 42 bases read in frame from the first base. CDR1 and CDR2, per the germline V gene, are SQVTM and ANQGSEA. For this chain, trimming is 7 bases at the V end and 4 bases at the J end, and the number of junction bases without a gene match is 7.